The clone carrying this T cell receptor beta chain was seen a handful of times. The antigen remains unidentified. This specimen belongs to a study of cytomegalovirus exposure and HLA in healthy donors. Study details: Early released data had 65 million to 100 million unique TCRs, all coming from HLA-typed donors. Study results and limitations: Donors were assumed by presence/absence analyses to have roughly uniform sequencing depth.

The PCR made use of 60 Vbeta and 13 Jbeta primers. Authors' analysis steps: Later reanalysis found 80 million or so unique TCR beta chains, around 10 million of them shared. Measured with immunoSEQ multiplex PCR; TCRdb has only the in-frame clones, and not every one. V, J and clone size are taken as reported in that table, and D and trimming were inferred from the DNA itself. The sample contains 150,000 to 200,000 clones, about 80% of which appear only once. The specimen was PBMCs. This TCR derives from a woman aged 40 to 50 in good health and CMV-seronegative.

CDR3 amino acids: CASTRTENSEAFF. CDR3 DNA sequence: TGTGCCAGCACCAGGACAGAAAACTCTGAAGCTTTCTTT. The chain couples TRBV6-5 to TRBJ1-1, with a weak D call TRBD1 (6 bases). Germline CDR1 reads MNHEY; CDR2 reads SVGAGI. The CDR3 runs 13 residues. The germline V and J ends were trimmed by 7 bases and 6 bases, with 15 bases remaining between them.